These 24 T cell receptor beta chains share one sample of origin, sequenced in a study of T cell responses to AZD1222 COVID-19 vaccine. Here immunoSEQ multiplex PCR was the method, and the copy in TCRdb shows in-frame clones only, minus some. The profile covers about 210,000 clones, with approximately 92% appearing a single time and 1% to 1.5% taken by the ten largest. This sample comprised peripheral blood, obtained on day 0 of AZD1222 vaccination. The receptors shown here come from an adult in good health.

This sequence joins TRBV18 and TRBJ2-3; tentative D call: TRBD2 (6 bases). The germline V gene has CDR1 KGHSH and CDR2 LQKENI. V gave up 0 bases and J gave up 3 bases, with 10 bases separating them. The CDR3 contains 15 residues. CDR3 in DNA: TGTGCCAGCTCACCACCGGCGGGGTATACAGATACGCAGTATTTT. Protein: CASSPPAGYTDTQYF.

The V call is TRBV28, the J call TRBJ1-2; 7 bases are shared with TRBD1. The germline V gene encodes CDR1 MDHEN and CDR2 SYDVKM. The CDR3 extends over 12 amino acids. With 8 bases clipped from V and 8 bases from J, the junction kept 8 bases outside the gene matches. The DNA for the CDR3 is TGTGCCAGCGGACAGGAATTAAGGGGCTACACCTTC. It encodes CASGQELRGYTF.

The chain has TRBV6-1 and TRBJ1-4, with a tentative D call TRBD1 (5 bases). The CDR3 length is 16 residues. The germline V and J ends were trimmed by 1 base and 5 bases, with 14 bases remaining between them. In germline, CDR1 is MNHNS, CDR2 SASEGT. CDR3 amino acids: CASSEEWGRPNEKLFF. CDR3 DNA sequence: TGTGCCAGCAGTGAAGAGTGGGGACGGCCGAATGAAAAACTGTTTTTT.

The rearrangement joins TRBV12-5 to TRBJ1-3, with 9 nucleotides matching TRBD1. V gave up 6 bases and J gave up 4 bases; unmatched junction bases: 4. The length of the CDR3 is 14 residues. Germline-derived CDR1 and CDR2 are LGHNT and FRNRAP. CDR3 residues: CASGRDRAGNTIYF. In DNA, the CDR3 is TGTGCTAGTGGCCGGGACAGGGCGGGAAACACCATATATTTT.

The chain links TRBV28 to TRBJ1-6; D gene uncertain. The V end lost 6 bases, the J end lost 8 bases, and 14 bases lay between the germline ends. This CDR3 has 14 amino acids. The germline CDR1 and CDR2 sequences are MDHEN and SYDVKM. For the CDR3, the DNA is TGTGCCAGCAGCCCTAGTGGGCGGCATTCACCCCTCCACTTT. This encodes CASSPSGRHSPLHF.

The chain recombines TRBV6-2 or TRBV6-3 with TRBJ2-3; maybe TRBD2 (7 bases). CDR1 and CDR2 from the germline V gene are MNHEY and SVGEGT. The V end was cut by 2 bases, the J end by 4 bases, with 16 bases between. The CDR3 covers 16 residues. The CDR3 loop is CASSYAMGAGADTQYF. The CDR3 coding sequence is TGTGCCAGCAGTTACGCTATGGGGGCGGGAGCAGATACGCAGTATTTT.

V gene TRBV19 combines with J gene TRBJ1-5, with D possibly matching TRBD1 (6 bases). The V end was cut by 7 bases, the J end by 3 bases, with 22 bases between. Germline-derived CDR1 and CDR2 are LNHDA and SQIVND (reference sequence). The CDR3 length is 17 residues. CDR3 sequence reads: CASTPGHLNGDNQPQHF. The CDR3 DNA reads TGTGCCAGTACCCCGGGACATTTAAACGGGGACAATCAGCCCCAGCATTTT. Combining the CDR3 with reference TRBV19 and TRBJ1-5 gives the whole variable domain DGGITQSPKYLFRKEGQNVTLSCEQNLNHDAMYWYRQDPGQGLRLIYYSQIVNDFQKGDIAEGYSVSREKKESFPLTVTSAQKNPTAFYLCASTPGHLNGDNQPQHFGDGTRLSIL.

J is TRBJ2-2 and V is TRBV12-3 or TRBV12-4; 10 bases align to TRBD2. The V segment lost 6 bases and the J segment 8 bases; nucleotides outside the gene matches: 3. CDR3 length: 13 amino acids. CDR3 in DNA: TGTGCCAGCAGCATTAGCGGGAGGGGGGAGCTGTTTTTT. This codes for CASSISGRGELFF.

This sequence joins TRBV6-2 or TRBV6-3 and TRBJ1-5; D is unresolved. Looked up from germline, CDR1 is MNHEY and CDR2 is SVGEGT. This CDR3 comprises 13 residues. Between the trimmed V and J ends, which lost 6 bases and 3 bases, there was a span of 9 bases. The CDR3 sequence is CASSRRNNQPQHF. In DNA form, the CDR3 reads TGTGCCAGCAGCCGACGGAACAATCAGCCCCAGCATTTT.

V and J are TRBV7-9 and TRBJ1-4, with D unresolved. The CDR3 has 16 residues. Deletions cut 1 base from V and 4 bases from J, with 13 bases between. Germline lookup yields CDR1 SEHNR and CDR2 FQNEAQ (reference sequence). The CDR3 loop is CASSLGTAGFNEKLFF. The CDR3 bases are TGTGCCAGCAGCTTAGGGACGGCAGGATTTAATGAAAAACTGTTTTTT.

J is TRBJ2-5 and V is TRBV7-2; 11 bases agree with TRBD2. Germline V gene sequence: CDR1 SGHTA, CDR2 FQGNSA. The CDR3 covers 16 residues. J gave up 3 bases and V 0 bases, and 3 bases lay outside the gene matches. CDR3 residues: CASSLAASGGKETQYF. The DNA for the CDR3 is TGTGCCAGCAGCTTAGCGGCTAGCGGGGGGAAAGAGACCCAGTACTTC.

The gene calls are TRBV15 and TRBJ2-3; the match to TRBD1 covers 9 bases. After removal of 0 bases from V and 9 bases from J, the junction contained 1 base not matched to a gene. The germline gives CDR1 LNHNV, CDR2 YYDKDF (reference sequence). The CDR3 is 13 residues long. CDR3 sequence: CATSREGQGTQYF. CDR3 nucleotides: TGTGCCACCAGCAGAGAGGGACAGGGAACGCAGTATTTT.

The V call is TRBV19, the J call TRBJ1-5, with 8 bases that match TRBD1. The J segment lost 6 bases and the V segment lost 3 bases, leaving 10 bases of the junction unmatched. The CDR3 runs 16 residues. Looked up from germline, CDR1 is LNHDA and CDR2 is SQIVND (reference sequence). The CDR3: CASSIWQGADIQPQHF. The CDR3 DNA sequence: TGTGCCAGTAGTATTTGGCAGGGGGCCGATATTCAGCCCCAGCATTTT.

The chain combines TRBV10-3 with TRBJ1-1; 7 bases line up with TRBD1. V dropped 4 bases and J dropped 2; count of bases not matched to a gene: 4. The CDR3 has 14 residues. Germline CDR1 ENHRY, CDR2 SYGVKD. This chain's CDR3 is CAISVDRSNTEAFF. CDR3 nucleotide sequence: TGTGCCATCAGTGTGGACAGGTCTAACACTGAAGCTTTCTTT.

The chain uses TRBV7-9 and TRBJ1-4, with TRBD1 as a possible D gene (5 bases). From germline, CDR1 is SEHNR and CDR2 FQNEAQ (reference sequence). The CDR3 has 15 amino acids. Trimming took off 2 bases at V and 7 bases at J, with 14 bases between the two ends. As DNA, the CDR3 is TGTGCCAGCAGCTTACGTCTGGGGCGGGGTGAAAAACTGTTTTTT. Amino acids: CASSLRLGRGEKLFF.

The chain is built from TRBV9 and TRBJ2-7, with unresolved D. CDR3 length: 14 residues. Trimming left V 0 bases short and J 2 bases short, with 9 bases between. CDR1 and CDR2 (germline): SGDLS, YYNGEE. The CDR3 DNA sequence: TGTGCCAGCAGCGTAGAATCAGATACCTACGAGCAGTACTTC. The encoded protein is CASSVESDTYEQYF.

This clone was observed a few times. The chain links TRBV6-5 to TRBJ1-1; D gene ambiguous. Germline-derived CDR1 and CDR2 are MNHEY and SVGAGI. The length of the CDR3 is 15 residues. V shed 0 bases and J shed 1 base, with 9 bases lying between them. The CDR3 coding sequence is TGTGCCAGCAGTTACTCGGGCAGGAGGAACACTGAAGCTTTCTTT. Its protein is CASSYSGRRNTEAFF.

CDR3 loop: CASSARDAPSFYEQYF. For the CDR3, the DNA is TGTGCCAGCAGCGCCCGGGACGCTCCTTCCTTTTACGAGCAGTACTTC. V usage is TRBV25-1 and J usage is TRBJ2-7; possibly TRBD1 or TRBD2 for D (5 bases each). V was cut by 6 bases and J by 4 bases, with 22 bases left in between. The germline V gene encodes CDR1 MGHDK and CDR2 SYGVNS. This CDR3 contains 16 residues.

This clone turned up a few times. The CDR3: CASSQDNGAADTQYF. The CDR3 nucleotides are TGCGCCAGCAGCCAAGACAATGGGGCAGCAGATACGCAGTATTTT. V gene TRBV4-3 combines with J gene TRBJ2-3; a possible D gene is TRBD1 (5 bases). V lost 0 bases, J lost 4 bases, and 11 bases lay in between. The CDR3 is 15 residues long. The germline V gene has CDR1 LGHNA and CDR2 YSLEER.

The V and J genes are TRBV7-3 and TRBJ2-1; D remains unclear. Trimming stripped 5 bases from V and 2 bases from J, with 16 bases between. This CDR3 has 16 amino acids. The V gene's germline CDR1 is SGHTA and CDR2 FQGTGA. The CDR3: CASSPVGSGPYNEQFF. The CDR3 nucleotides are TGTGCCAGCAGCCCGGTTGGATCAGGACCCTACAATGAGCAGTTCTTC.

CDR3: CASSPAGLAGGGDTQYF. The CDR3 DNA sequence: TGTGCCAGCAGCCCAGCTGGACTAGCGGGGGGAGGGGATACGCAGTATTTT. The V gene is TRBV3-1 (or the pseudogene TRBV3-2), the J gene TRBJ2-3; TRBD2 matches at 14 bases. Trimming removed 4 bases from V and 6 bases from J; junction bases left unmatched: 9. There are 17 residues in the CDR3. CDR1 and CDR2 from the germline V gene are LGHDT and YNNKEL (reference sequence).

The chain combines TRBV29-1 with TRBJ1-5; tentative D call: TRBD1 (5 bases). Germline values: CDR1 SQVTM, CDR2 ANQGSEA. V was trimmed by 6 bases and J by 0 bases, leaving 9 bases between them. The CDR3 length is 13 residues. The CDR3, as DNA: TGCAGCGTGAGGGACGGTAGCAATCAGCCCCAGCATTTT. Amino acid sequence: CSVRDGSNQPQHF.

This chain joins TRBV6-2 or TRBV6-3 and TRBJ1-1, with TRBD1 matching over 7 bases. V lost 5 bases to trimming and J lost 3 bases; unmatched junction nucleotides: 3. From germline, CDR1 is MNHEY and CDR2 SVGEGT. The CDR3 sequence is 13 residues long. The CDR3 sequence is CASSHGTDTEAFF. Written as DNA, the CDR3 is TGTGCCAGCAGTCACGGGACAGACACTGAAGCTTTCTTT.

V is TRBV2 and J is TRBJ2-7, with D unresolved. Germline values: CDR1 SNHLY, CDR2 FYNNEI. This CDR3 comprises 11 residues. The ends were cut back, 2 bases at V and 4 bases at J, with 3 bases in the middle. CDR3 protein: CASSEPYEQYF. The CDR3 nucleotides read TGTGCCAGCAGTGAACCGTACGAGCAGTACTTC.